This T cell receptor (beta chain) was sequenced in a study of PD-1 blockade in classical Hodgkin lymphoma. Notes on the study in general: Reports indicated that newly diagnosed patients had lower baseline TCR diversity than healthy donors did.

Germline CDR1 and CDR2: LNHDA and SQIVND (reference sequence). The V end lost 4 bases, the J end lost 1 base, and 10 bases lay between the germline ends. The CDR3 is 14 residues long. All trial patients relapsed after autologous stem cell transplantation. TCRdb's table, derived via immunoSEQ multiplex PCR, lists solely in-frame clones and lacks some. Counted here are about 99,000 clones, about four fifths occurring once; the ten biggest clones make up approximately 15%. Concerning this clone itself: Its antigen is not known.

This sequence joins TRBV19 and TRBJ2-5, with D maybe TRBD1 (6 bases). The sequence derives from a human donor with classical Hodgkin lymphoma. The sequenced sample was peripheral blood mononuclear cells (PBMCs), obtained before the second cycle of nivolumab. The CDR3 loop is CASSRGGTQETQYF. The CDR3 coding sequence is TGTGCCAGTAGTAGAGGGGGAACCCAAGAGACCCAGTACTTC.